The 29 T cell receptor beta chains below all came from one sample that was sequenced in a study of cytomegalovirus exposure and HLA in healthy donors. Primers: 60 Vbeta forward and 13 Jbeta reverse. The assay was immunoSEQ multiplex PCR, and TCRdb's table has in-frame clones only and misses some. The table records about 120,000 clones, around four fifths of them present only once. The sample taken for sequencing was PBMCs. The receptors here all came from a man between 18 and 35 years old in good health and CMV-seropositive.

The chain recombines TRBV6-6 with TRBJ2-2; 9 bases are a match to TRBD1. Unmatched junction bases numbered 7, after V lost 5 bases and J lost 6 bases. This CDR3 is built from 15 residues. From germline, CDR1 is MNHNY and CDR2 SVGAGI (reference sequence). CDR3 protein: CASSTGQGYPGELFF. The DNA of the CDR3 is TGTGCCAGCAGTACCGGACAGGGGTATCCCGGGGAGCTGTTTTTT.

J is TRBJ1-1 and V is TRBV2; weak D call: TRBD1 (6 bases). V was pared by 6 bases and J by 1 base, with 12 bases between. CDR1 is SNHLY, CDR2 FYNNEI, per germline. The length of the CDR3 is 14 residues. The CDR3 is CASRTGEGNTEAFF. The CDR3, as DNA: TGTGCCAGCAGGACAGGAGAGGGGAACACTGAAGCTTTCTTT.

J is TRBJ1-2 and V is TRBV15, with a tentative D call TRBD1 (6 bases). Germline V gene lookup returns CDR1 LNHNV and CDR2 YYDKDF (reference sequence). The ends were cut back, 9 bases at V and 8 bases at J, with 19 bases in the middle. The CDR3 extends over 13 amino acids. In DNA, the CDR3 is TGTGCCACGTCTGCCGGGACAACACACGGCTACACCTTC. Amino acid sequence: CATSAGTTHGYTF.

CDR3 loop: CASSRGTGGGTEAFF. The CDR3 DNA sequence: TGTGCCAGCAGTAGGGGTACAGGGGGTGGCACTGAAGCTTTCTTT. V and J are TRBV6-5 and TRBJ1-1; 8 positions agree with TRBD1. The V segment lost 5 bases and the J segment 4 bases; nucleotides outside the gene matches: 9. This CDR3 is built from 15 residues. Germline lookup yields CDR1 MNHEY and CDR2 SVGAGI.

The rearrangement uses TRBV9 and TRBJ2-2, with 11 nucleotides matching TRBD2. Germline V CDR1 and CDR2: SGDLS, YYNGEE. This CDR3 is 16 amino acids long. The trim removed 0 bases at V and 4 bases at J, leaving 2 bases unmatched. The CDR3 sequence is CASSVGLAGGTGELFF. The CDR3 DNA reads TGTGCCAGCAGCGTAGGGCTAGCGGGGGGCACCGGGGAGCTGTTTTTT. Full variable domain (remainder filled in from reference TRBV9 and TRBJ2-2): DSGVTQTPKHLITATGQRVTLRCSPRSGDLSVYWYQQSLDQGLQFLIQYYNGEERAKGNILERFSAQQFPDLHSELNLSSLELGDSALYFCASSVGLAGGTGELFFGEGSRLTVL.

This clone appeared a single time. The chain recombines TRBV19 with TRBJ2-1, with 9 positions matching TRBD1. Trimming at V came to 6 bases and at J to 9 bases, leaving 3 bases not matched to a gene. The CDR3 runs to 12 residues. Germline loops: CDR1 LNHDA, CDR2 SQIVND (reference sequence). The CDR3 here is CASRPDRGEQFF. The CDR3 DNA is TGTGCCAGTAGGCCGGACAGGGGTGAGCAGTTCTTC.

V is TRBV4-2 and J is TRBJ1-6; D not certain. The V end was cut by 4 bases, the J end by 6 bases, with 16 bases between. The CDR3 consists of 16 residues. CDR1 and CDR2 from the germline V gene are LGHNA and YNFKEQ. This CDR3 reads CASSLGGLSPNSPLHF. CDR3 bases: TGTGCCAGCAGCCTGGGAGGACTGAGTCCTAATTCACCCCTCCACTTT.

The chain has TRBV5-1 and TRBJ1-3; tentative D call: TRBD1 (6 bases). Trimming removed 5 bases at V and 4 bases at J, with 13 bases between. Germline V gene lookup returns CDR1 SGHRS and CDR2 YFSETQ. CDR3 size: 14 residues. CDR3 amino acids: CASRLTGSGNTIYF. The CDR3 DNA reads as TGCGCCAGCAGATTGACAGGTTCGGGAAACACCATATATTTT.

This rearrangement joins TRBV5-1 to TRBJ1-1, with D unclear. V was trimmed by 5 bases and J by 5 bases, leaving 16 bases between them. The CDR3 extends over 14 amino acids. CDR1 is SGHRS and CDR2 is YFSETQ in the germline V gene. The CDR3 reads CASSPRGEGTEAFF. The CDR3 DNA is TGCGCCAGCAGTCCCCGGGGAGAGGGAACTGAAGCTTTCTTT.

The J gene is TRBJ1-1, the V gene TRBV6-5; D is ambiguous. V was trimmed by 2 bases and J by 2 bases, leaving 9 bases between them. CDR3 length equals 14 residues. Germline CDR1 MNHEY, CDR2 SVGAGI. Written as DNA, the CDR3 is TGTGCCAGCAGTTACGCGAACTTAAACACTGAAGCTTTCTTT. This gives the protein CASSYANLNTEAFF.

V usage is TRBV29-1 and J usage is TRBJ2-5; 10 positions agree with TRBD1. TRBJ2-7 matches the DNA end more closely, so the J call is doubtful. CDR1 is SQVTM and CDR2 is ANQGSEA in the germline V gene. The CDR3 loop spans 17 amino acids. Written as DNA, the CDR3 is TGCAGCGTTGTCTCCAAACCGGGACAGGGGATGGTTTACGAGCAGTACTTC. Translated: CSVVSKPGQGMVYEQYF.

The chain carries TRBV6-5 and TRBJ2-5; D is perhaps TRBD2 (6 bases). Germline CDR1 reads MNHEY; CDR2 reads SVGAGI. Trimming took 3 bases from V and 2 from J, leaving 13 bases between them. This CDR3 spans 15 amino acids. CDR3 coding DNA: TGTGCCAGCAGTTATAAGGGGCGGGGTCAAGAGACCCAGTACTTC. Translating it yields CASSYKGRGQETQYF.

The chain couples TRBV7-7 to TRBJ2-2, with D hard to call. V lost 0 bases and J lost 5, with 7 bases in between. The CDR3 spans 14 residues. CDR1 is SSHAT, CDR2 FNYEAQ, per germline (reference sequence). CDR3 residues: CASSLASLTGELFF. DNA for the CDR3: TGTGCCAGCAGCTTAGCTTCGTTAACCGGGGAGCTGTTTTTT.

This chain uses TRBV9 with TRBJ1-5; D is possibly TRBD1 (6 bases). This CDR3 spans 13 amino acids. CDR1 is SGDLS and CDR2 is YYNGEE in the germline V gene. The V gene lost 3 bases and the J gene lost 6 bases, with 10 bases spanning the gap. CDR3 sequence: CASSATGTQPQHF. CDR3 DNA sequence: TGTGCCAGCAGCGCCACAGGGACTCAGCCCCAGCATTTT.

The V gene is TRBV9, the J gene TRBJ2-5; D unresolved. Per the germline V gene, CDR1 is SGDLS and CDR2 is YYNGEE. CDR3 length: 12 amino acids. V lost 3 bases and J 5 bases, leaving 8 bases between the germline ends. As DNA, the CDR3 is TGTGCCAGCAGCGCCCCTGTTGAGACCCAGTACTTC. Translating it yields CASSAPVETQYF.

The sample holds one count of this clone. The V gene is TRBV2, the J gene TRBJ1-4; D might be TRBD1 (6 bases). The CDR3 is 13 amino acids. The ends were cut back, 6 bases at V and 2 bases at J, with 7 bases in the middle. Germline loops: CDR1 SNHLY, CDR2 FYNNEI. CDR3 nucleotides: TGTGCCAGCAGCGGACAGACTAATGAAAAACTGTTTTTT. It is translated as CASSGQTNEKLFF.

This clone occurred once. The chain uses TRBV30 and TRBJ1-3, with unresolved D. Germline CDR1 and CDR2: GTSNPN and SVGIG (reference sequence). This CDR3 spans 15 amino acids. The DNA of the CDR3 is TGTGCACATAGTTTCGGCACTAACTCTGGAAACACCATATATTTT. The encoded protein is CAHSFGTNSGNTIYF.

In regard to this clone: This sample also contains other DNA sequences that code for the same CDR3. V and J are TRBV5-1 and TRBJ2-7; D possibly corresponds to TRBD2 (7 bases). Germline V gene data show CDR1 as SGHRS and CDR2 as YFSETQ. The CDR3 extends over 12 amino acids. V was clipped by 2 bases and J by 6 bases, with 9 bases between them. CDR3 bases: TGCGCCAGCAGCTTAGGGGGGGGCGAGCAGTACTTC. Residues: CASSLGGGEQYF.

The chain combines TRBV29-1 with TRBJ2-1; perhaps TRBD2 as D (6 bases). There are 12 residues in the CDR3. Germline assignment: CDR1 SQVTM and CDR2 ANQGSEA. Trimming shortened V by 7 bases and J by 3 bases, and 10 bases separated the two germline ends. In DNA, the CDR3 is TGCAGCGCTCTGGGGGGCTACAATGAGCAGTTCTTC. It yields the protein CSALGGYNEQFF.

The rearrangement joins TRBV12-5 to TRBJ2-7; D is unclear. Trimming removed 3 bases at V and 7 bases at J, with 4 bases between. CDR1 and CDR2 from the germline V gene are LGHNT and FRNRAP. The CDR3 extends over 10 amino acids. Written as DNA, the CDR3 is TGTGCTAGTGGTTTTCAGGAGCAGTACTTC. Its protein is CASGFQEQYF.

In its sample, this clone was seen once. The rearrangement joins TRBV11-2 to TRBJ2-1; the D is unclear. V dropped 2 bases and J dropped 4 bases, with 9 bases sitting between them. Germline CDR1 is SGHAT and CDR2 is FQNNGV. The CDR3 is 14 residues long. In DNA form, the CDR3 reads TGTGCCAGCAGCTTAAAACTATTTTACAATGAGCAGTTCTTC. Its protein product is CASSLKLFYNEQFF.

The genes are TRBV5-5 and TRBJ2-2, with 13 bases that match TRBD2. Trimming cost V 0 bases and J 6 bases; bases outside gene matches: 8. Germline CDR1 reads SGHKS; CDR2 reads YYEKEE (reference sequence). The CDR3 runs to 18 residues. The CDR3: CASSLALAGGRPPGELFF. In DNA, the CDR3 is TGTGCCAGCAGCTTGGCACTAGCGGGGGGGAGGCCCCCCGGGGAGCTGTTTTTT.

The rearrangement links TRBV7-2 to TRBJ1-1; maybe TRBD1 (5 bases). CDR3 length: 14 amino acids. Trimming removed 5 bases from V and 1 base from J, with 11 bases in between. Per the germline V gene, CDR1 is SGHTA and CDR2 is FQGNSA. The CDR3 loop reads CASSLRGQNTEAFF. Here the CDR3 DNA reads TGTGCCAGCAGCCTCCGCGGACAGAACACTGAAGCTTTCTTT.

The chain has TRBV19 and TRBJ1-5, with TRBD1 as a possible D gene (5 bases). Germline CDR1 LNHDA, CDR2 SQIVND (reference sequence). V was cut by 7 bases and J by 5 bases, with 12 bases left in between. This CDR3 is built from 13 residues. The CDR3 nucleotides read TGTGCCAGTATGCAGGGCTATGATCAGCCCCAGCATTTT. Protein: CASMQGYDQPQHF.

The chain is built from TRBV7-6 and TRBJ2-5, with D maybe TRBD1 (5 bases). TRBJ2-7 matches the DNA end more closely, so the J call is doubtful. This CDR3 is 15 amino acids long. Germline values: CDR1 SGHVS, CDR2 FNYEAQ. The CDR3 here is CASSPGWGSSYEQYF. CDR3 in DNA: TGTGCCAGCAGCCCCGGATGGGGCTCTTCCTACGAGCAGTACTTC.

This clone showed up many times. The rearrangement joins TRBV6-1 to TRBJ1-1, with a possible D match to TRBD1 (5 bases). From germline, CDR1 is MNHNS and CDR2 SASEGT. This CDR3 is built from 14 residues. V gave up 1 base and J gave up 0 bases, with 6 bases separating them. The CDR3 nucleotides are TGTGCCAGCAGTGAAGGGGGCTTGAACACTGAAGCTTTCTTT. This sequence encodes CASSEGGLNTEAFF.

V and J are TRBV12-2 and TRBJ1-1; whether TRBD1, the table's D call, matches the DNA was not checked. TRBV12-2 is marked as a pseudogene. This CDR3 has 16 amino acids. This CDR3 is CASDTGDNYMNTEAFF. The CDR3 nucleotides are TGTGCAAGTGACACAGGGGATAACTACATGAACACTGAAGCTTTCTTT.

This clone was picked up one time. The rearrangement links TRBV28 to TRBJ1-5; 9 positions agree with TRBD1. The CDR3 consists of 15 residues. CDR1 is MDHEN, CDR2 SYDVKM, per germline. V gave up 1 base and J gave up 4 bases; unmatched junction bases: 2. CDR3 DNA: TGTGCCAGCAGTTTATCGACAGGGGGGAATCAGCCCCAGCATTTT. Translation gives CASSLSTGGNQPQHF.

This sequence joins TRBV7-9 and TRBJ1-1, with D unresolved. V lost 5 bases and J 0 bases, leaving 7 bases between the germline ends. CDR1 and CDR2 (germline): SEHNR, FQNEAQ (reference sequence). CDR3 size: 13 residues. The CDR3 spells CASSLPVNTEAFF. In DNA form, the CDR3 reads TGTGCCAGCAGCCTTCCAGTGAACACTGAAGCTTTCTTT.